Listed here are 17 T cell receptor beta chains from one sample, sequenced in a study of shared clonotypes between healthy human individuals. Libraries were prepared by immunoSEQ multiplex PCR; TCRdb keeps only in-frame clonotypes and omits some of them. The repertoire holds more than 200,000 clones, with 50% to 75% as singletons. Sequenced sample: memory CD4+ T cells sorted from blood. The sample's subset: CD45RA-negative fraction. Receptor source: a man aged 25 to 40 in good health.

This CDR3 reads CASSFSPGAQETQYF. The CDR3 nucleotides read TGTGCCAGCAGTTTTTCCCCAGGAGCTCAAGAGACCCAGTACTTC. The V and J genes are TRBV27 and TRBJ2-5; D call uncertain. Deletions cut 3 bases from V and 2 bases from J, with 13 bases between. The CDR3 consists of 15 residues. Germline V gene sequence: CDR1 MNHEY, CDR2 SMNVEV (reference sequence).

The rearrangement uses TRBV11-2 and TRBJ2-3; TRBD2 matches at 9 bases. The CDR3 contains 16 residues. The germline CDR1 and CDR2 sequences are SGHAT and FQNNGV. Germline trimming cut 8 bases from V and 1 base from J; bases unmatched to any gene: 10. The CDR3 DNA sequence: TGTGCCAGCGGAAGAACGAGGACTAGCGGCACAGATACGCAGTATTTT. It encodes CASGRTRTSGTDTQYF.

In the case of this clone: The sample holds other DNA sequences that translate to the same CDR3. This rearrangement joins TRBV19 to TRBJ2-2; possibly TRBD2 for D (5 bases). The length of the CDR3 is 13 residues. With 2 bases removed from V and 5 bases from J, the gap between germline ends came to 6 bases. Germline V gene data show CDR1 as LNHDA and CDR2 as SQIVND (reference sequence). The CDR3 is CASSIRETGELFF. The CDR3 coding sequence is TGTGCCAGTAGTATACGGGAAACCGGGGAGCTGTTTTTT.

This clone was observed once. The chain links TRBV18 to TRBJ1-1; 9 bases map to TRBD1. The CDR3 sequence is 15 residues long. After removal of 6 bases from V and 1 base from J, the junction contained 6 bases not matched to a gene. Germline V gives CDR1 KGHSH, CDR2 LQKENI. The CDR3: CASSRTGATNTEAFF. As DNA, the CDR3 is TGTGCCAGCTCCAGGACAGGGGCTACGAACACTGAAGCTTTCTTT.

This clone turned up a few times. This chain links TRBV6-4 with TRBJ2-6; D tentatively fits TRBD1 or TRBD2 (5 bases each). The CDR3 has 14 amino acids. Germline values: CDR1 MRHNA, CDR2 SNTAGT. V was pared by 4 bases and J by 2 bases, with 6 bases between. The CDR3 loop is CASSGGAGANVLTF. CDR3 sequence (DNA): TGTGCCAGCAGTGGAGGGGCTGGGGCCAACGTCCTGACTTTC.

This rearrangement joins TRBV5-1 to TRBJ1-1; D perhaps matches TRBD1 (5 bases). Germline V gives CDR1 SGHRS, CDR2 YFSETQ. There are 14 residues in the CDR3. Trimming pared 5 bases from V and 3 bases from J, leaving 14 bases between. Here the CDR3 DNA reads TGCGCCAGCAGTCTTTGGGGAGGGGACACTGAAGCTTTCTTT. Protein product: CASSLWGGDTEAFF.

The V call is TRBV5-1, the J call TRBJ2-3; D not certain. Trimming stripped 7 bases from V and 0 bases from J, with 15 bases between. The germline CDR1 and CDR2 sequences are SGHRS and YFSETQ. This CDR3 is built from 15 residues. This chain's CDR3 is CASGDPSSSTDTQYF. CDR3 coding DNA: TGCGCCAGCGGAGACCCCTCCTCTAGCACAGATACGCAGTATTTT.

This sequence joins TRBV10-2 and TRBJ1-1; D might be TRBD1 (6 bases). The germline V and J ends were trimmed by 1 base and 1 base, with 16 bases remaining between them. CDR1 is WSHSY, CDR2 SAAADI, per germline. The length of the CDR3 is 17 residues. The CDR3 reads CASSELGRGKGNTEAFF. CDR3 sequence (DNA): TGCGCCAGCAGTGAGTTGGGCAGGGGTAAAGGGAACACTGAAGCTTTCTTT.

The J gene is TRBJ1-1, the V gene TRBV28; D perhaps matches TRBD1 (6 bases). CDR1 is MDHEN, CDR2 SYDVKM, per germline. The CDR3 contains 12 residues. The germline V and J ends were trimmed by 5 bases and 10 bases, with 14 bases remaining between them. The CDR3 protein is CASSSGGWGAFF. Written as DNA, the CDR3 is TGTGCCAGCAGTAGCGGGGGCTGGGGAGCTTTCTTT.

The chain couples TRBV28 to TRBJ1-2; tentative D call: TRBD1 (5 bases). CDR1 and CDR2 from the germline V gene are MDHEN and SYDVKM. This CDR3 comprises 14 residues. With 3 bases removed from V and 5 bases from J, the gap between germline ends came to 13 bases. Here the CDR3 reads CASSLTGTDYGYTF. CDR3 nucleotide sequence: TGTGCCAGCAGTTTGACCGGGACGGATTATGGCTACACCTTC.

V usage is TRBV11-1 and J usage is TRBJ2-5, with TRBD1 as a possible D gene (5 bases). V lost 1 base to trimming and J lost 4 bases, with 13 bases between them. Per the germline V gene, CDR1 is SGHAT and CDR2 is FQDESV (reference sequence). This CDR3 spans 15 amino acids. The CDR3 is CASSLDGQGRETQYF. As DNA, the CDR3 is TGTGCCAGCAGCTTAGACGGGCAGGGCAGAGAGACCCAGTACTTC.

The V gene is TRBV12-2, the J gene TRBJ1-4; whether TRBD1, the table's D call, matches the DNA was not checked. TRBV12-2 is a pseudogene locus. The CDR3 sequence is 18 residues long. CDR3 DNA: TGTGCAAGTCGCTTAGCGCGAGACAACGGGACAGCTAATGAAAAACTGTTTTTT. Protein sequence: CASRLARDNGTANEKLFF.

V and J are TRBV27 and TRBJ2-3, with 7 positions matching TRBD2. The CDR3 runs to 15 residues. Germline assignment: CDR1 MNHEY and CDR2 SMNVEV (reference sequence). V lost 3 bases and J lost 0; bases outside the gene matches: 3. CDR3 in DNA: TGTGCCAGCAGTTTGGCGGGAGCTAGCACAGATACGCAGTATTTT. Translated, it gives CASSLAGASTDTQYF.

This sequence joins TRBV11-2 and TRBJ2-5, with D uncertain. This CDR3 region has 13 residues. V lost 0 bases and J lost 7, with 9 bases in between. Germline loops: CDR1 SGHAT, CDR2 FQNNGV. CDR3 region: CASSLDGFGTQYF. The CDR3 nucleotides read TGTGCCAGCAGCTTAGATGGGTTCGGGACCCAGTACTTC.

The chain couples TRBV28 to TRBJ2-7; D might be TRBD2 (6 bases). The CDR3 runs 15 residues. Germline V gene data show CDR1 as MDHEN and CDR2 as SYDVKM. The germline V and J ends were trimmed by 1 base and 3 bases, with 13 bases remaining between them. For the CDR3, the DNA is TGTGCCAGCAGTTTATATGGTAGCGGTTTCTACGAGCAGTACTTC. This codes for CASSLYGSGFYEQYF. The complete variable domain, with remaining parts taken from reference TRBV28 and TRBJ2-7, reads DVKVTQSSRYLVKRTGEKVFLECVQDMDHENMFWYRQDPGLGLRLIYFSYDVKMKEKGDIPEGYSVSREKKERFSLILESASTNQTSMYLCASSLYGSGFYEQYFGPGTRLTVT.

The chain combines TRBV4-1 with TRBJ1-1; unclear D gene. Looked up from germline, CDR1 is MGHRA and CDR2 is YSYEKL. V was pared by 0 bases and J by 2 bases, with 7 bases between. CDR3 length: 14 amino acids. The CDR3 is CASSQESANTEAFF. The CDR3 DNA sequence: TGCGCCAGCAGCCAAGAGTCAGCCAACACTGAAGCTTTCTTT.

The gene calls are TRBV2 and TRBJ2-1; 7 bases line up with TRBD1. The length of the CDR3 is 13 residues. The germline gives CDR1 SNHLY, CDR2 FYNNEI. Trimming removed 8 bases from V and 9 bases from J; junction bases left unmatched: 10. DNA for the CDR3: TGTGCCAGCCGGGGTGTCCCAGGGGGTGAGCAGTTCTTC. This encodes CASRGVPGGEQFF.